This TCR beta chain was documented in a study of T cell repertoires in cytomegalovirus infection. Findings of the study overall: CMV-specific TCR beta clonotypes restricted by HLA-C were the ones dominating the ex vivo response.

TCRdb analysed the reads with MiXCR anew, one entry per CDR3 protein. The top ten clones hold under 30% of a sample with nearly 550,000 distinct CDR3 sequences, 16% of them seen once. Points on this clonotype: What it recognizes is unknown.

V lost 7 bases and J lost 5, with 14 bases in between. The CDR3 has 14 amino acids. The germline V gene has CDR1 SGHVT and CDR2 SQSDAQ. The clonotype originates from a human donor in good health (CMV status not recorded). Some clones in this sample may be carry-over from other donors' samples. Sequenced material: CD8+ T cells from PBMCs. This chain connects TRBV7-4 to TRBJ2-2; possibly TRBD2 for D (7 bases). CDR3 sequence (DNA): TGTGCCAGCACCCCGAGGGGGGGGACCGGGGAGCTGTTTTTT. Protein product: CASTPRGGTGELFF.